One sample yielded the 30 T cell receptor beta chains listed below, sequenced in a study of T cell changes during pregnancy in multiple sclerosis. Some clones are missing from TCRdb's copy, which holds only in-frame ones; the method was immunoSEQ multiplex PCR. Of tens of thousands of clones in the sample, just over 90% were seen once. The sample here was peripheral blood, taken in the second trimester of pregnancy. The receptors were sampled from a female donor with multiple sclerosis, enrolled in a pregnancy study.

The genes are TRBV13 and TRBJ2-1; 8 bases are shared with TRBD2. The V gene's germline CDR1 is PRHDT and CDR2 FYEKMQ (reference sequence). V lost 8 bases, J lost 12 bases, and 18 bases stayed unmatched. The CDR3 consists of 15 residues. CDR3 coding DNA: TGTGCCAGCCCCCGGAAAGCGGGGGCCAACCTCCCGCAGTTCTTC. Translated, it gives CASPRKAGANLPQFF. The whole variable domain, remainder taken from reference TRBV13 and TRBJ2-1, is AAGVIQSPRHLIKEKRETATLKCYPIPRHDTVYWYQQGPGQDPQFLISFYEKMQSDKGSIPDRFSAQQFSDYHSELNMSSLELGDSALYFCASPRKAGANLPQFFGPGTRLTVL.

This chain uses TRBV7-2 with TRBJ1-3; 11 bases align to TRBD1. Germline V gene data show CDR1 as SGHTA and CDR2 as FQGNSA. With V trimmed by 5 bases and J by 8 bases, 5 bases remained unmatched. The CDR3 sequence is 14 residues long. CDR3 nucleotides: TGTGCCAGCAGCGAAGGACAGGGGGCGGACACCATATATTTT. Translated, it gives CASSEGQGADTIYF.

The chain carries TRBV5-6 and TRBJ2-1; the D gene is possibly TRBD1 (6 bases). The CDR3 length is 15 residues. In germline, CDR1 is SGHDT, CDR2 YYEEEE. The V and J ends lost 1 base and 1 base respectively, with 9 bases between them. The CDR3 region is CASSLWGLSYNEQFF. Here the CDR3 DNA reads TGTGCCAGCAGCTTGTGGGGGCTTTCCTACAATGAGCAGTTCTTC.

In its sample, this clone was seen once. V is TRBV28 and J is TRBJ1-3; a possible D gene is TRBD1 (6 bases). The germline gives CDR1 MDHEN, CDR2 SYDVKM. V shed 5 bases and J shed 2 bases, with 7 bases lying between them. The CDR3 is 13 residues long. Here the CDR3 DNA reads TGTGCCAGCAGTCGGACAGCTGGAAACACCATATATTTT. It translates to CASSRTAGNTIYF. The whole variable domain, remainder taken from reference TRBV28 and TRBJ1-3, is DVKVTQSSRYLVKRTGEKVFLECVQDMDHENMFWYRQDPGLGLRLIYFSYDVKMKEKGDIPEGYSVSREKKERFSLILESASTNQTSMYLCASSRTAGNTIYFGEGSWLTVV.

CDR3 region: CAWSTGGLIEQFF. CDR3 sequence (DNA): TGTGCCTGGAGTACAGGGGGCTTAATTGAGCAGTTCTTC. The genes are TRBV30 and TRBJ2-1; 9 bases align to TRBD1. J was trimmed by 9 bases and V by 2 bases; bases with no gene match: 5. This CDR3 has 13 amino acids. CDR1 and CDR2 from the germline V gene are GTSNPN and SVGIG (reference sequence).

This chain links TRBV6-6 with TRBJ1-1; perhaps TRBD1 as D (5 bases). CDR1 and CDR2 from the germline V gene are MNHNY and SVGAGI (reference sequence). Trimming shortened V by 6 bases and J by 2 bases, and 13 bases separated the two germline ends. CDR3 size: 14 residues. CDR3: CASRRSTGNTEAFF. Written as DNA, the CDR3 is TGTGCCAGCAGGAGAAGCACAGGAAACACTGAAGCTTTCTTT.

The chain joins TRBV4-1 to TRBJ1-2; 10 bases line up with TRBD1. Germline V gene data show CDR1 as MGHRA and CDR2 as YSYEKL. The CDR3 is 16 amino acids. With 3 bases clipped from V and 3 bases from J, the junction kept 7 bases outside the gene matches. In DNA, the CDR3 is TGCGCCAGCAGCCAGACCGGGACAGGGGTTCACTATGGCTACACCTTC. Translating gives CASSQTGTGVHYGYTF.

V usage is TRBV18 and J usage is TRBJ1-5; D call uncertain. This CDR3 spans 14 amino acids. Germline V lookup: CDR1 KGHSH, CDR2 LQKENI. V was shortened by 2 bases and J by 2 bases, with 7 bases between the two germline ends. The CDR3 sequence is CASSPESGNQPQHF. The CDR3, as DNA: TGTGCCAGCTCACCAGAATCGGGCAATCAGCCCCAGCATTTT.

This chain uses TRBV5-6 with TRBJ1-2, with TRBD1 matching 8 bases. J gave up 3 bases and V 4 bases, and 8 bases lay outside the gene matches. This CDR3 is 15 amino acids long. Germline V gene lookup returns CDR1 SGHDT and CDR2 YYEEEE. CDR3 sequence (DNA): TGTGCCAGCAGCGCATCCGGGACAGGAGACTATGGCTACACCTTC. It encodes CASSASGTGDYGYTF. The variable domain in full, completed from reference TRBV5-6 and TRBJ1-2, reads DAGVTQSPTHLIKTRGQQVTLRCSPKSGHDTVSWYQQALGQGPQFIFQYYEEEERQRGNFPDRFSGHQFPNYSSELNVNALLLGDSALYLCASSASGTGDYGYTFGSGTRLTVV.

This clone was found a few times. This is likely a read error, given that the CDR3 carries no conserved phenylalanine or tryptophan at its end. Because the CDR3's place on the DNA is in doubt, the DNA is left out and the CDR3 is given as listed by TCRdb. This chain uses TRBV20-1 with TRBJ2-7; TRBD1 is the table's D call and was not checked against the DNA. From germline, CDR1 is DFQATT and CDR2 SNEGSKA (reference sequence). The CDR3 is 8 residues long, ends included. The chain's CDR3 is CSARGGPL.

This chain joins TRBV6-4 and TRBJ1-1, with a tentative D call TRBD1 (5 bases). The V gene's germline CDR1 is MRHNA and CDR2 SNTAGT. This CDR3 has 15 residues. Trimming removed 9 bases at V and 0 bases at J, with 17 bases between. The CDR3 DNA is TGTGCCAGGACGGACACTTGCTCCATGAACACTGAAGCTTTCTTT. Translated: CARTDTCSMNTEAFF.

The V and J genes are TRBV2 and TRBJ1-1; D uncertain. Germline-derived CDR1 and CDR2 are SNHLY and FYNNEI. The CDR3 spans 14 residues. With 1 base removed from V and 11 bases from J, the gap between germline ends came to 17 bases. The CDR3 reads CASSEDRSALGAFF. The CDR3 nucleotides read TGTGCCAGCAGTGAAGATAGGAGTGCCCTTGGGGCTTTCTTT.

This chain links TRBV18 with TRBJ1-2; D is uncertain. CDR1 and CDR2 from the germline V gene are KGHSH and LQKENI. Between the trimmed V and J ends, which lost 6 bases and 0 bases, there was a span of 11 bases. The CDR3 consists of 14 residues. The CDR3 region is CASSPEPSNYGYTF. In nucleotides, the CDR3 is TGTGCCAGCTCCCCAGAGCCGTCTAACTATGGCTACACCTTC.

CDR3 sequence reads: CASSLAGRGGQETQYF. For the CDR3, the DNA is TGTGCCAGCAGCTTAGCGGGGCGGGGGGGCCAGGAGACCCAGTACTTC. The chain links TRBV7-8 to TRBJ2-5; 9 bases match TRBD2. From germline, CDR1 is SGHVS and CDR2 FQNEAQ. The V gene end was trimmed by 0 bases and the J gene end by 5 bases; junction bases not matched to a gene: 7. The CDR3 sequence is 16 residues long.

The chain combines TRBV7-9 with TRBJ2-1; D is perhaps TRBD2 (6 bases). With 8 bases removed from V and 3 bases from J, the gap between germline ends came to 14 bases. Germline lookup yields CDR1 SEHNR and CDR2 FQNEAQ (reference sequence). There are 14 residues in the CDR3. CDR3 residues: CASSLWGLYNEQFF. The CDR3 DNA reads TGTGCCAGCTCCTTGTGGGGACTCTACAATGAGCAGTTCTTC.

The genes are TRBV5-5 and TRBJ2-1; 7 nucleotides align to TRBD1. Germline V lookup: CDR1 SGHKS, CDR2 YYEKEE (reference sequence). The J segment lost 8 bases and the V segment lost 2 bases, leaving 10 bases of the junction unmatched. The CDR3 consists of 15 residues. CDR3 sequence: CASSFVGQVSDEQFF. The CDR3 bases are TGTGCCAGCAGCTTTGTCGGACAGGTTTCGGATGAGCAGTTCTTC.

The chain couples TRBV5-4 to TRBJ2-1, with 11 bases aligning to TRBD2. The CDR3 has 18 amino acids. Per germline, CDR1 SGHNT and CDR2 YYREEE (reference sequence). J gave up 0 bases and V 1 base, and 6 bases lay outside the gene matches. CDR3 nucleotides: TGTGCCAGCAGCTTGTTAGCGGGGGGGCCGAGCTCCTACAATGAGCAGTTCTTC. It yields the protein CASSLLAGGPSSYNEQFF.

The V and J genes are TRBV2 and TRBJ1-5; D not resolved. This CDR3 is built from 13 residues. Trimming pared 5 bases from V and 0 bases from J, leaving 5 bases between. Germline loops: CDR1 SNHLY, CDR2 FYNNEI. The CDR3 region is CASSRDSNQPQHF. The DNA for the CDR3 is TGTGCCAGCAGTCGAGATAGCAATCAGCCCCAGCATTTT. The full variable domain, completed using reference TRBV2 and TRBJ1-5, is EPEVTQTPSHQVTQMGQEVILRCVPISNHLYFYWYRQILGQKVEFLVSFYNNEISEKSEIFDDQFSVERPDGSNFTLKIRSTKLEDSAMYFCASSRDSNQPQHFGDGTRLSIL.

This clone was recorded only once. The rearrangement links TRBV5-1 to TRBJ2-5; 8 positions match TRBD2. The CDR3 extends over 14 amino acids. V lost 5 bases to trimming and J lost 12 bases; unmatched junction nucleotides: 15. Germline CDR1 reads SGHRS; CDR2 reads YFSETQ. For the CDR3, the DNA is TGCGCCAGCAGGCCAACTAGCGGATTGATGGGAAAGTACTTC. Protein: CASRPTSGLMGKYF.

The chain recombines TRBV6-5 with TRBJ1-1, with TRBD1 as a possible D gene (5 bases). Germline values: CDR1 MNHEY, CDR2 SVGAGI. Trimming pared 9 bases from V and 2 bases from J, leaving 13 bases between. There are 13 residues in the CDR3. The CDR3 bases are TGTGCCAGTTCCGGGGGGGGAAACACTGAAGCTTTCTTT. Its protein is CASSGGGNTEAFF.

V and J are TRBV19 and TRBJ2-1; 10 bases fit TRBD2. J gave up 4 bases and V 5 bases, and 14 bases lay outside the gene matches. The CDR3 length is 18 residues. CDR1 is LNHDA and CDR2 is SQIVND in the germline V gene (reference sequence). This CDR3 reads CASSPFGLAANYYNEQFF. CDR3 DNA: TGTGCCAGTAGTCCCTTCGGACTAGCGGCAAACTATTACAATGAGCAGTTCTTC. The whole variable domain, filled in from reference TRBV19 and TRBJ2-1, reads DGGITQSPKYLFRKEGQNVTLSCEQNLNHDAMYWYRQDPGQGLRLIYYSQIVNDFQKGDIAEGYSVSREKKESFPLTVTSAQKNPTAFYLCASSPFGLAANYYNEQFFGPGTRLTVL.

The V gene is TRBV10-3, the J gene TRBJ2-2; D may be TRBD2 (6 bases). The CDR3 contains 15 residues. V lost 8 bases and J 1 base, leaving 14 bases between the germline ends. Per the germline V gene, CDR1 is ENHRY and CDR2 is SYGVKD. Written as DNA, the CDR3 is TGTGCCATCTCGGCGCTCGGGGGGAACACCGGGGAGCTGTTTTTT. Protein product: CAISALGGNTGELFF.

This rearrangement joins TRBV7-3 to TRBJ2-3; D is possibly TRBD2 (6 bases). The CDR3 is made up of 14 amino acids. Germline V gene lookup returns CDR1 SGHTA and CDR2 FQGTGA. V was clipped by 2 bases and J by 3 bases, with 9 bases between them. The CDR3 loop reads CASSLAGGTDTQYF. The CDR3 DNA sequence: TGTGCCAGCAGCTTAGCTGGGGGGACAGATACGCAGTATTTT.

In this sample, this clone turned up once. The CDR3 sequence: CAWSVVRAETQYF. In DNA, the CDR3 is TGTGCCTGGAGTGTGGTCAGGGCAGAGACCCAGTACTTC. This rearrangement joins TRBV30 to TRBJ2-5; D possibly corresponds to TRBD1 (5 bases). Germline V gives CDR1 GTSNPN, CDR2 SVGIG (reference sequence). Trimming cost V 0 bases and J 4 bases, with 9 bases left between them. The CDR3 covers 13 residues.

The chain joins TRBV5-4 to TRBJ2-1; 12 nucleotides line up with TRBD2. Trimming removed 4 bases from V and 10 bases from J; junction bases left unmatched: 9. CDR1 SGHNT and CDR2 YYREEE come from the germline V gene (reference sequence). The CDR3 loop spans 15 amino acids. The CDR3 DNA is TGTGCCAGCAGCATTGGGTCTAGCGGGGGGGGAGAGCAGTTCTTC. Protein: CASSIGSSGGGEQFF.

This chain connects TRBV9 to TRBJ2-1, with 11 positions matching TRBD2. CDR1 is SGDLS, CDR2 YYNGEE, per germline. V lost 0 bases, J lost 0 bases, and 8 bases stayed unmatched. CDR3 length: 19 residues. CDR3 coding DNA: TGTGCCAGCAGCGTAGGAACACTAGCGGGGGCGAGCTCCTACAATGAGCAGTTCTTC. It specifies CASSVGTLAGASSYNEQFF.

This sequence joins TRBV7-2 and TRBJ2-7; 10 positions match TRBD2. The J segment lost 2 bases and the V segment lost 1 base, leaving 2 bases of the junction unmatched. CDR1 SGHTA and CDR2 FQGNSA come from the germline V gene. The CDR3 loop spans 15 amino acids. In DNA form, the CDR3 reads TGTGCCAGCAGCTTAGATACTAGCGGGGCCTACGAGCAGTACTTC. Translation gives CASSLDTSGAYEQYF.

In DNA form, the CDR3 reads TGTGCCAGCAAGGACAGGGGGCTATATGAAAAACTGTTTTTT. Translation: CASKDRGLYEKLFF. The rearrangement links TRBV2 to TRBJ1-4, with TRBD1 matching over 11 bases. Germline CDR1 is SNHLY and CDR2 is FYNNEI. The CDR3 loop spans 14 amino acids. V lost 7 bases to trimming and J lost 6 bases; unmatched junction nucleotides: 4.

In this sample, this clone turned up a few times. This sequence joins TRBV18 and TRBJ1-1, with D perhaps matching TRBD1 (5 bases). The V end was cut by 6 bases, the J end by 2 bases, with 7 bases between. The CDR3 is 12 amino acids. Germline lookup yields CDR1 KGHSH and CDR2 LQKENI. CDR3 region: CASSRVNTEAFF. The CDR3 region has the DNA TGTGCCAGCTCCAGGGTAAACACTGAAGCTTTCTTT.

The rearrangement joins TRBV5-1 to TRBJ2-2; 8 bases are a match to TRBD1. The V segment lost 4 bases and the J segment 4 bases; nucleotides outside the gene matches: 3. The CDR3 has 14 amino acids. Germline CDR1 reads SGHRS; CDR2 reads YFSETQ. CDR3 residues: CASSRTGGTGELFF. The CDR3 region has the DNA TGCGCCAGCAGCCGTACAGGGGGCACCGGGGAGCTGTTTTTT.